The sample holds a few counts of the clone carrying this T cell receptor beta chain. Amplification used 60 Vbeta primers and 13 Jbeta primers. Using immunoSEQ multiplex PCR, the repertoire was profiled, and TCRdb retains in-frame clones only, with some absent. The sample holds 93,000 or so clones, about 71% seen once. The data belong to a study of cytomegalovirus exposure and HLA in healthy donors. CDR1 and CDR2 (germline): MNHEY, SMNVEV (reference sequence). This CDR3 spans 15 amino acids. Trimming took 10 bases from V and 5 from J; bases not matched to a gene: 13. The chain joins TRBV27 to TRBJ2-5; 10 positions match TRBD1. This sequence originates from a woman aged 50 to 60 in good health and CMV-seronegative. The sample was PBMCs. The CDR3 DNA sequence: TGTGCCACCGCGACAGCGACAGGGGGCGGCGAGACCCAGTACTTC. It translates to CATATATGGGETQYF.